This record concerns one T cell receptor (beta chain) sequence. It has no known antigen specificity. No much larger clone exists at a distance of one base, and base qualities are not known. This record belongs to a study of T-cell reconstitution after alpha-beta-depleted transplantation in children (dated by TCRdb to 2016 to 2017). Study-level background: The study quantitatively tracked T-cell immune reconstitution after TCRalphabeta/CD19-depleted allogeneic hematopoietic cell transplantation in children using TCR repertoire profiling. Summary of the overall study and its limitations: Over subsequent months, a decline in hyperexpanded clone frequencies was noted, and after one year, T-cell counts and TCRbeta diversity were mostly ascribed to newly produced T cells. In some patients, the high TCRbeta diversity seen at day 60 was put down to recipient T cells and intrathymic progenitors that had survived conditioning. The apparently early alphabetaT-cell count recovery about two months after transplant was reportedly dependent on only several hundred rapidly expanded clones derived from non-depleted graft cells.

V is cut by 0 bases and J by 6 bases, and the space between the germline ends is 9 bases. Inclusive of the bounding cysteine and phenylalanine, the CDR3 is 14 residues long. Just the 42-base CDR3 DNA is kept, in frame starting at base 1. From a lookup of the germline V gene, CDR1 and CDR2 are ENHRY and SYGVKD. The sample's treatment or condition label, decoded: allogeneic hematopoietic cell transplantation with graft depleted of TCRalphabeta T cells and CD19 B cells. The transplant recipients were children given TCRalphabeta/CD19-depleted allogeneic hematopoietic cell grafts. Library method: PCR. Sequencing used an Illumina HiSeq 2500. TCR libraries were prepared with molecular barcoding, using unique molecular identifiers to normalize TCRbeta repertoire quantification. The public reads were reprocessed in TCRdb via fastp at Q25 and MiXCR, keeping in-frame beta chains. Merged by CDR3 protein, the rows form single entries marked with the most common genes and DNA. The sample table shows approximately 130,000 distinct CDR3 sequences, and more than 9.5% are seen once. The top ten constitute around 24% of the sample.

In this chain, TRBV10-3 is recombined with TRBJ1-5, with the D gene not confidently named. The sequence derives from a girl in the first two years of life who had a stem cell transplant for combined immunodeficiency, so the T cells may come from the graft donor. Sequences were derived from PBMCs, mostly from graft donor cells, sampled 180 days after TCRalphabeta/CD19-depleted stem cell transplant. The bases are TGTGCCATCAGTGAGTCGGGAGGGTCTCAGCCCCAGCATTTT. The resulting protein is CAISESGGSQPQHF.